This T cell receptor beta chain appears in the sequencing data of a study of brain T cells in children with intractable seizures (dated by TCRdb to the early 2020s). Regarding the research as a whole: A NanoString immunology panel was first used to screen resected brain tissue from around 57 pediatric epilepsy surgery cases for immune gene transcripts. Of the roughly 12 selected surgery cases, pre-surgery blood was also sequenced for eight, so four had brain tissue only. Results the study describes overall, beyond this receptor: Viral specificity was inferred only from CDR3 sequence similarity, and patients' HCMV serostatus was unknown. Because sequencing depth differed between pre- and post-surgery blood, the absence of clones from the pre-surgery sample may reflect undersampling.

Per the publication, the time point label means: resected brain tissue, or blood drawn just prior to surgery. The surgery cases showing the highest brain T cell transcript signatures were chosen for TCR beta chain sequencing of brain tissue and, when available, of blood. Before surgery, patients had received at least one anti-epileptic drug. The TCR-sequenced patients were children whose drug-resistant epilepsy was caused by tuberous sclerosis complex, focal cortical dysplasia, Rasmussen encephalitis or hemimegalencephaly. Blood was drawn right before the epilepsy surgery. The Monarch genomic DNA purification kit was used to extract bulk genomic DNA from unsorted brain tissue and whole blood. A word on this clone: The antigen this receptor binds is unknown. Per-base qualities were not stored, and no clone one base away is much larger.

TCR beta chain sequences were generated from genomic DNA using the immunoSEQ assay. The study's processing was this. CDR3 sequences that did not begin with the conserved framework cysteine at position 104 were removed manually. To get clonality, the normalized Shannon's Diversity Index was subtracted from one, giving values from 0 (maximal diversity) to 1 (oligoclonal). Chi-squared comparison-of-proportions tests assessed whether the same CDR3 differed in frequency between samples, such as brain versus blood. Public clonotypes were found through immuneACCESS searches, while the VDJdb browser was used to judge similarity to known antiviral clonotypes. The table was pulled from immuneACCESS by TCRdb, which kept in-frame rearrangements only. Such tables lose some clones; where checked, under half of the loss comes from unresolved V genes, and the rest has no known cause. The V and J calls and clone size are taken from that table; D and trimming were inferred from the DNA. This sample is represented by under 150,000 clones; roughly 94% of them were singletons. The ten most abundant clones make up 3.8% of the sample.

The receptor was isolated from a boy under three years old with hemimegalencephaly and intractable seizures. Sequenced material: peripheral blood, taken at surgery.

CDR3 region: CASSVSGPHRGETQYF. The nucleotides read TGTGCCAGCAGCGTATCGGGACCCCACAGAGGAGAGACCCAGTACTTC. This chain is built from TRBV5-4 and TRBJ2-5; the D region is possibly TRBD1 or TRBD2, each matching across 5 bases. CDR1 and CDR2 are drawn from the germline V gene (reference sequence): SGHNT, YYREEE. Taken from cysteine to phenylalanine, the CDR3 has 16 residues. Of the read, only the CDR3 DNA is kept; its 48 bases are in frame from base 1. V is pared back by 4 bases and J by 4 bases, with 20 bases lying between the germline termini. Outside the CDR3, residues come from the reference TRBV5-4 and TRBJ2-5 proteins, so the full variable domain is: ETGVTQSPTHLIKTRGQQVTLRCSSQSGHNTVSWYQQALGQGPQFIFQYYREEENGRGNFPPRFSGLQFPNYSSELNVNALELDDSALYLCASSVSGPHRGETQYFGPGTRLLVL.